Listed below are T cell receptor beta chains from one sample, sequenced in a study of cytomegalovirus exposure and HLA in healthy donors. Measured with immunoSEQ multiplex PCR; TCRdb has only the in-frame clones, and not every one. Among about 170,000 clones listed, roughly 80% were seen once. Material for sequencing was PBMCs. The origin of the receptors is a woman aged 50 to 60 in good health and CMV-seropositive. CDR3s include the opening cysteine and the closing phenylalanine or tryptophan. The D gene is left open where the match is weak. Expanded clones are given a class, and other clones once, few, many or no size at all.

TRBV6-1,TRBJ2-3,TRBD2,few,TGTGCCAGCAGTGGCGGGGGGGCCTCGGATACGCAGTATTTT,CASSGGGASDTQYF
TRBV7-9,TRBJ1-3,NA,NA,TGTGCCAGCAGCTTGTTTGTGGAGGGTGGAAACACCATATATTTT,CASSLFVEGGNTIYF
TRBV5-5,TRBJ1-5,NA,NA,TGTGCCAGCAGCTTGGCAGATCAGCCCCAGCATTTT,CASSLADQPQHF
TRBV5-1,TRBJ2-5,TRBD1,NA,TGCGCCAGCAGCAACGGACAGGGGCCGGAGACCCAGTACTTC,CASSNGQGPETQYF
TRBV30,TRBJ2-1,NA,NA,TGTGCCTGGACGACTCTCAATGAGCAGTTCTTC,CAWTTLNEQFF
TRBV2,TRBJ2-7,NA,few,TGTGCCAGCACCGTGAGGACAGCATCCTACGAGCAGTACTTC,CASTVRTASYEQYF
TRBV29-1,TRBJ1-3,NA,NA,TGCAGCGTTGAAATAACCACAGGGTTAGGAAACACCATATATTTT,CSVEITTGLGNTIYF
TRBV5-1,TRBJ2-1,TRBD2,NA,TGCGCCAGCATTGGGGGGGTATACAATGAGCAGTTCTTC,CASIGGVYNEQFF
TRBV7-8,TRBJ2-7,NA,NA,TGTGCCAGCAGCTTAGACAGGGTCCCCCCCCAATACGAGCAGTACTTC,CASSLDRVPPQYEQYF
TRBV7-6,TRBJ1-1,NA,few,TGTGCCAGCAGCTTAAACCAGGGCGACACTGAAGCTTTCTTT,CASSLNQGDTEAFF
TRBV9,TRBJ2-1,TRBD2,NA,TGTGCCAGCAGCCTACTACTAGCGGGGGGCCGGGATGAGCAGTTCTTC,CASSLLLAGGRDEQFF
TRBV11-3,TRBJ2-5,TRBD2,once,TGTGCCAGCAGCTTAGGGACTAGCGGCCCCCAAGAGACCCAGTACTTC,CASSLGTSGPQETQYF
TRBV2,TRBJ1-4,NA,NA,TGTGCCAGCAGTATAACAGAAAAACTGTTTTTT,CASSITEKLFF
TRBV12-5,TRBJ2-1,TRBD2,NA,TGTGCTAGTGGTTTGGTCCCTAGCGGGAATGAGCAGTTCTTC,CASGLVPSGNEQFF
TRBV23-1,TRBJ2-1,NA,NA,TGCGCCAGCAGTCAATGTGTCAGGGGCCTCTCTCCGGAGGATGAGCAGTTCTTC,CASSQCVRGLSPEDEQFF
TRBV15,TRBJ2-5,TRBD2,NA,TGTGCCACCAGCAGAGGGGGGGGGTTGGAGACCCAGTACTTC,CATSRGGGLETQYF
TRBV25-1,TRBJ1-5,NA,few,TGTGCCAGCAGTGAACAGGGGTATCAGCCCCAGCATTTT,CASSEQGYQPQHF
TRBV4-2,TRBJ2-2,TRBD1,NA,TGTGCCAGCAGCCAAGAAACGGCCGGGACAGGGAGGACCGGGGAGCTGTTTTTT,CASSQETAGTGRTGELFF
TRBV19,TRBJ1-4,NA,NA,TGTGCCAGTAGTAGTCGGGTCGGGGAAAAACTGTTTTTT,CASSSRVGEKLFF
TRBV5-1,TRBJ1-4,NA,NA,TGCGCCAGCAGCTTGGCAGGGGTGGGCGAAAAACTGTTTTTT,CASSLAGVGEKLFF
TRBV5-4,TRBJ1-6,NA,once,TGTGCCAGCAGCTTAACAGGGAACTCACCCCTCCACTTT,CASSLTGNSPLHF
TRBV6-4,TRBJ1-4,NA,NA,TGTGCCAGCAGTGACTCGCAGGCCGTAATGAAAAAACTGTTTTTT,CASSDSQAVMKKLFF
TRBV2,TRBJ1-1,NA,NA,TGTGCCAGCAGTGGTTCCAGGTTTACCAGGACTGAAGCTTTCTTT,CASSGSRFTRTEAFF
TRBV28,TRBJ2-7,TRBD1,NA,TGTGCCAGCACACTACAGGGGAACGAGCAGTACTTC,CASTLQGNEQYF
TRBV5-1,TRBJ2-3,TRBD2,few,TGCGCCAGCAGCTTTGGGACTAGCGGGGGGACAGATACGCAGTATTTT,CASSFGTSGGTDTQYF
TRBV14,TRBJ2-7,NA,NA,TGTGCCAGCAGCCAAGACCGAGGTTACGAGCAGTACTTC,CASSQDRGYEQYF
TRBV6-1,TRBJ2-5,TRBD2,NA,TGCGCCAGCCGATCTAGCGGGAGAGAGACCCAGTACTTC,CASRSSGRETQYF
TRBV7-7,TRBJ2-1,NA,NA,TGTGCCAGCAGCCTCCCCGAGAGGGATCTAAATGAGCAGTTCTTC,CASSLPERDLNEQFF
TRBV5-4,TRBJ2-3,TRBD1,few,TGTGCCAGCAGGAGGGGGCGCACAGATACGCAGTATTTT,CASRRGRTDTQYF
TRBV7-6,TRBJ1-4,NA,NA,TGTGCCAGCAGCTTAGAAGGGGGGGTTAATGAAAAACTGTTTTTT,CASSLEGGVNEKLFF
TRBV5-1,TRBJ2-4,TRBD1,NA,TGCGCCAGCAGCCTGGACAGGCGAAACATTCAGTACTTC,CASSLDRRNIQYF
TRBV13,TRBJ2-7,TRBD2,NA,TGTGCCAGCAGTCTCGGGAGGGGCTCCTACGAGCAGTACTTC,CASSLGRGSYEQYF
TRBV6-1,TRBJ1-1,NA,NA,TGTGCCAGCGGCGCGGGGGGCTTGGGGACTGAAGCTTTCTTT,CASGAGGLGTEAFF
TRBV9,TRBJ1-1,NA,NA,TGTGCCAGCAGCGTCAGGGGAAACACTGAAGCTTTCTTT,CASSVRGNTEAFF
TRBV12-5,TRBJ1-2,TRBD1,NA,TGTGCTAGTGGACAGACAGGGGTCCTGGGCTACACCTTC,CASGQTGVLGYTF
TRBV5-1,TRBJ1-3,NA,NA,TGCGCCAGCAGCGCTGGTCCTACTTACTCTGGAAACACCATATATTTT,CASSAGPTYSGNTIYF
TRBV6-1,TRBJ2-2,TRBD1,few,TGTGCCAGCAGAGGACAGGTTAGAGGAACCGGGGAGCTGTTTTTT,CASRGQVRGTGELFF
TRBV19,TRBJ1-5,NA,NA,TGTGCCAGTAGTATGACAGGAGGCCAGCCCCAGCATTTT,CASSMTGGQPQHF
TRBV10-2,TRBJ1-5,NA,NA,TGCGCCAGCAGTGAGAGGGAGTCCGGGCCCCAGCATTTT,CASSERESGPQHF
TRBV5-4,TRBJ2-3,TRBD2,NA,TGTGCCAGCAGGCTCCGAGGGCGGGGGGATACAGATACGCAGTATTTT,CASRLRGRGDTDTQYF
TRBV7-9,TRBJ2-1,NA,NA,TGTGCCAGCAGCTCAGAAGACTTCTACAATGAGCAGTTCTTC,CASSSEDFYNEQFF
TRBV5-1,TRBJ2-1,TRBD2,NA,TGCGCCAGCAGCTTGAGGGCGGGGGGGCCTGATGAGCAGTTCTTC,CASSLRAGGPDEQFF
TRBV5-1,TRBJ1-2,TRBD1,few,TGCGCCAGCAGCTTGGGGGCTAACAGGGGTGAAGGCTACACCTTC,CASSLGANRGEGYTF
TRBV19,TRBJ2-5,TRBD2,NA,TGTGCCAGTAGTCTACTTGGACTAGCGGGGAAAGAGACCCAGTACTTC,CASSLLGLAGKETQYF
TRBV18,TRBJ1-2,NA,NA,TGTGCCAGCTCACCACCCCCAGGGATCTATGGCTACACCTTC,CASSPPPGIYGYTF
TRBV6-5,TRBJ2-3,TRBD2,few,TGTGCCAGCGGCAGGGAGGGGAGGCCAGATACGCAGTATTTT,CASGREGRPDTQYF
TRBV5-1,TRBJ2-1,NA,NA,TGCGCCAGCAGCTTGGGCCGCGGCGTCAGCTCCTACAATGAGCAGTTCTTC,CASSLGRGVSSYNEQFF
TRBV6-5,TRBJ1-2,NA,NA,TGTGCCAGCGGGGCGGGGCGAGGCTACACCTTC,CASGAGRGYTF
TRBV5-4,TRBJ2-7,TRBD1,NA,TGTGCCAGCAGCCAACAGCCCAGACCGACAGGGGGCGGCTACGAGCAGTACTTC,CASSQQPRPTGGGYEQYF
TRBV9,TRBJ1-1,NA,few,TGTGCCAGCAGTAGGGGGACTGAAGCTTTCTTT,CASSRGTEAFF
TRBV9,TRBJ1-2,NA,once,TGTGCCAGCAGCGGTATTAGCTACGGCTACACCTTC,CASSGISYGYTF
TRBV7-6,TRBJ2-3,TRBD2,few,TGTGCCAGCAGCCTTGGGACTAACCCAGATACGCAGTATTTT,CASSLGTNPDTQYF
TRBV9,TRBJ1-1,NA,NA,TGTGCCAGCAGCCCATCGACAGATCTGGTACTGGCGAGCACTGAAGCTTTCTTT,CASSPSTDLVLASTEAFF
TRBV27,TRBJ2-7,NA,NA,TGTGCCGCGGGGGCCTTCGAGCAGTACTTC,CAAGAFEQYF
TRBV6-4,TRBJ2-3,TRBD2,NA,TGTGCCAGCAGTCCGGAAGCGGGATATGCAGATACGCAGTATTTT,CASSPEAGYADTQYF
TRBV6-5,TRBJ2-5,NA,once,TGTGCCAGCAGTGAAAATCGGGGGGAGACCCAGTACTTC,CASSENRGETQYF
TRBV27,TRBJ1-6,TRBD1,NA,TGTGCCAGCAGTCCCGGGACAGGGGGCTTCTATAATTCACCCCTCCACTTT,CASSPGTGGFYNSPLHF
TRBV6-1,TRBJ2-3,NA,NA,TGTGCCGGGTCCCGGGATGGCGGCAGGGATACGCAGTATTTT,CAGSRDGGRDTQYF
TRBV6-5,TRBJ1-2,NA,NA,TGTGCCAGCACCGGGACTGGGTCCGGCTACACCTTC,CASTGTGSGYTF